Each of the 2 T cell receptor beta chains below was sequenced from the same sample in a study of regulatory T cells in long-lasting Graves disease. To make TCR beta libraries, researchers used iRepertoire HTBI primers and Arm-PCR of CDR3 regions. TCRdb reprocessed the multiplex PCR reads with MiXCR, giving one entry per CDR3 protein. The sample holds about 660,000 distinct CDR3 sequences; approximately 29% are singletons and the top ten take roughly 40%. This sample's time point: persistent/refractory GD, antithyroid drugs over 5 years with positive TRAb. With RNA extracted from PBMCs as input, the TCR library was made. Sequenced here: peripheral blood mononuclear cells (PBMCs), sampled when the disease was refractory, from a patient treated with antithyroid drugs. Receptors were obtained from a female donor with Graves disease.

The chain links TRBV20-1 to TRBJ1-2; TRBD1 agrees at 10 bases. V dropped 6 bases and J dropped 4; count of bases not matched to a gene: 5. CDR1 and CDR2 from the germline V gene are DFQATT and SNEGSKA (reference sequence). The CDR3 spans 13 residues. In DNA, the CDR3 is TGCAGTGCGGGACAGGGGTGGGGCTATGGCTACACCTTC. Its translation is CSAGQGWGYGYTF.

This clonotype was counted between two and nine times. This chain joins TRBV19 and TRBJ1-5; D perhaps matches TRBD1 (6 bases). V was cut by 4 bases and J by 6 bases, with 19 bases left in between. The CDR3 runs 16 residues. Germline V gene sequence: CDR1 LNHDA, CDR2 SQIVND (reference sequence). The CDR3 protein is CASSTSPGGAGQPQHF. The CDR3 DNA sequence: TGTGCCAGTAGTACCTCCCCGGGGGGGGCTGGTCAGCCCCAGCATTTT.